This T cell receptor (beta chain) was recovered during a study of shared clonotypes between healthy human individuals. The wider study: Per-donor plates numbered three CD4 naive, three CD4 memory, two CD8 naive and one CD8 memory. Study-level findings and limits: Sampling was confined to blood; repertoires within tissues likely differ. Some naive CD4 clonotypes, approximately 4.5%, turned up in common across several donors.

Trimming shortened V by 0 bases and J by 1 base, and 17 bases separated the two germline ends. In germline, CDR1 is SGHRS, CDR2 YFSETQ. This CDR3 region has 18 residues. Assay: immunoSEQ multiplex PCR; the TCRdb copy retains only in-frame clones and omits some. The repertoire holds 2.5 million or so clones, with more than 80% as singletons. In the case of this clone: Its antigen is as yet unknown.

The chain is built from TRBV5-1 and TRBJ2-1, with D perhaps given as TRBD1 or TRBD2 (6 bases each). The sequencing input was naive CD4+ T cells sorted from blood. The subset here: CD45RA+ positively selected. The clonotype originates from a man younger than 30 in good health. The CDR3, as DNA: TGCGCCAGCAGCTTGGCCGGAGGGGGTGCCCCATCCTACAATGAGCAGTTCTTC. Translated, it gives CASSLAGGGAPSYNEQFF.